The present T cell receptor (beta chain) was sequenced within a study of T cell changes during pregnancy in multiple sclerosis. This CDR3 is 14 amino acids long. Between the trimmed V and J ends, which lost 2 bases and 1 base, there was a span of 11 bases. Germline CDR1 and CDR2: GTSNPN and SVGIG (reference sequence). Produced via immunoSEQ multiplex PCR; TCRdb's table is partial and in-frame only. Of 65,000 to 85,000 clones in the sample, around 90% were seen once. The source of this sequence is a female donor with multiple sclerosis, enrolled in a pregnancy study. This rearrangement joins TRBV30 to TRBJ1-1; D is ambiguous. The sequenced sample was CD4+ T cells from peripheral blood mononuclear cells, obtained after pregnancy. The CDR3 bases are TGTGCCTGGAGTTTCACCTACGCGAACACTGAAGCTTTCTTT. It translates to CAWSFTYANTEAFF.